This T cell receptor beta chain was obtained from a study of blood T cell repertoires in COVID-19. In the study overall: Acute and convalescent COVID-19 specimens originated in the United States, Italy and Spain. PBMCs, B-cell-depleted T cells, or T cells provided the cDNA or gDNA that made up the material.

Germline V gives CDR1 MDHEN, CDR2 SYDVKM. The CDR3 covers 15 residues. V was cut by 6 bases and J by 0 bases, with 12 bases left in between. Measured with immunoSEQ multiplex PCR; TCRdb has only the in-frame clones, and not every one. The sample records a few hundred thousand clones, approximately 82% being singletons. This receptor was identified in a man in his sixties who had recovered from COVID-19. The chain joins TRBV28 to TRBJ1-3; no definite D call. Material for sequencing was peripheral blood. The CDR3 loop reads CASSLGSVSGNTIYF. CDR3 nucleotides: TGTGCCAGCAGCTTGGGGAGCGTCTCTGGAAACACCATATATTTT.